These T cell receptor beta chains were read from a single sample in a study of T-cell reconstitution after alpha-beta-depleted transplantation in children. TCRdb ran MiXCR on the PCR reads and lists one entry per CDR3 protein. This sample has roughly 420,000 distinct CDR3 sequences, with 16% found just once. This specimen consisted of PBMCs, mostly from graft donor cells, obtained 360 days after TCRalphabeta/CD19-depleted stem cell transplant. Every receptor here comes from a boy younger than two who had a stem cell transplant for Wiskott-Aldrich syndrome, so the T cells may come from the graft donor. CDR3s leave out the opening cysteine and the closing phenylalanine or tryptophan. Fields, in order: J gene, CDR3 length, V gene, CDR3 protein.

>TRBJ2-2|11|TRBV7-9
ASSEPGAGELF
>TRBJ2-2|13|TRBV12-3/TRBV12-4
ASGSSGSLTGELF
>TRBJ2-1|13|TRBV6-5
ASSPSTSGRGEQF
>TRBJ2-1|14|TRBV12-3/TRBV12-4
ASSLDLTGGRGEQF
>TRBJ2-7|9|TRBV29-1
SVSSSSEQY
>TRBJ2-5|12|TRBV12-3/TRBV12-4
ASSLGKGGETQY
>TRBJ2-4|14|TRBV7-2
ASSPRTTPVVGIQY
>TRBJ2-5|15|TRBV7-9
ASRPAAWLAEKETQY
>TRBJ2-6|14|TRBV18
ASSPVTWNIANVLT
>TRBJ2-7|12|TRBV7-6
ASSPDRATYEQY
>TRBJ2-1|13|TRBV20-1
SASTAGQGAGEQF
>TRBJ2-1|13|TRBV24-1
ATSDLAGRPNEQF
>TRBJ2-1|13|TRBV7-9
ASSIWTSGSNEQF
>TRBJ2-3|16|TRBV5-1
ASSLVAPGLAGLNTQY
>TRBJ2-5|13|TRBV10-3
AISDGPAWGETQY
>TRBJ2-7|14|TRBV7-6
ASSLAHTRDGYEQY
>TRBJ2-3|14|TRBV4-2
ASSHLIAGSTDTQY
>TRBJ2-1|12|TRBV29-1
SVDGSGLGGEQF
>TRBJ1-5|13|TRBV5-6
ASSLTAKFNQPQH
>TRBJ2-5|13|TRBV5-1
ASSLQRREEETQY
>TRBJ2-3|13|TRBV9
ASSVGPMGTDTQY
>TRBJ2-1|14|TRBV7-2
ASSLVGRAPNNEQF
>TRBJ2-5|14|TRBV14
ASSRRPGPIGETQY
>TRBJ2-1|14|TRBV27
ASSPSSGDSYNEQF
>TRBJ2-3|14|TRBV7-9
ASSLAGPLSADTQY
>TRBJ2-5|13|TRBV12-3/TRBV12-4
ASSLPSGGKETQY
>TRBJ2-1|6|TRBV29-1
SVGVQF
>TRBJ2-7|16|TRBV2
TSSPSNIDRPTLREQY
>TRBJ2-5|13|TRBV5-5
ASSAPRAFKETQY
>TRBJ1-4|11|TRBV7-9
ASSEQEGGKLF
>TRBJ2-1|10|TRBV29-1
SVRRGPNEQF
>TRBJ2-6|15|TRBV28
ASSLRKRSSGANVLT
>TRBJ2-6|14|TRBV4-3
ASSQDRAAGANVLT
>TRBJ2-7|11|TRBV7-9
ASSLSQGNEQY
>TRBJ2-5|12|TRBV10-3
AISEGPQKETQY
>TRBJ2-4|13|TRBV12-3/TRBV12-4
ASRGGAKAKNIQY
>TRBJ2-7|11|TRBV20-1
SASSGRTYEQY
>TRBJ2-7|14|TRBV5-1
ASSLGSTGDSYEQY
>TRBJ2-7|15|TRBV27
ASSGLKGTGKGYEQY
>TRBJ1-2|10|TRBV7-9
ASTPRREGYT
>TRBJ1-1|13|TRBV14
ASSQVIGGSTEAF
>TRBJ2-7|10|TRBV2
ASSGGYYEQY
>TRBJ2-2|16|TRBV5-5
ASSYGQGRSRGTGELF
>TRBJ2-1|7|TRBV6-2/TRBV6-3
ASSPEQF
>TRBJ2-1|13|TRBV14
ASSSFAGAYNEQF
>TRBJ2-3|12|TRBV10-3
AIGDRGKKDTQY
>TRBJ2-7|14|TRBV28
ASTTDRQALAYEQY
>TRBJ2-7|12|TRBV7-9
ASSPRTSPYEQY
>TRBJ1-1|11|TRBV6-5
ASSYVGATEAF
>TRBJ1-4|13|TRBV3-1
ASSQGPGAREKLF
>TRBJ1-3|10|TRBV11-3
ASSLLRNTIY
>TRBJ2-3|12|TRBV5-4
ASSLNGGTDTQY
>TRBJ2-7|12|TRBV24-1
ATSDLPPRGEQY
>TRBJ2-7|10|TRBV7-9
ASSLGGDEQY
>TRBJ2-7|16|TRBV4-1
ASSQVPPGQGTSYEQY